Below are 10 T cell receptor beta chains sequenced from a single sample in a study of blood T cells in healthy people across ages. Sample-barcoded 5' priming and a J-beta primer mix drove a second PCR of 7 to 11 cycles. TCRdb passed the 5' RACE reads through MiXCR, listing each CDR3 protein once. Here the sample spans over 1,300,000 distinct CDR3 sequences, 59% being singletons. The sample consisted of blood. The receptors stem from a man between 18 and 29 years old in good health.

The J gene is TRBJ1-2, the V gene TRBV6-5; no firm D call. Looked up from germline, CDR1 is MNHEY and CDR2 is SVGAGI. Trimming removed 6 bases from V and 5 bases from J, with 10 bases in between. The CDR3 has 12 residues. CDR3 sequence reads: CASRTIPYGYTF. DNA for the CDR3: TGTGCCAGCAGGACCATACCTTATGGCTACACCTTC.

The chain carries TRBV6-6 and TRBJ2-3; D uncertain. CDR3 size: 10 residues. The germline V gene has CDR1 MNHNY and CDR2 SVGAGI (reference sequence). V was cut by 7 bases and J by 4 bases, with 3 bases left in between. CDR3 in DNA: TGTGCCAGCAAGGCAGATACGCAGTATTTT. Residues: CASKADTQYF.

This clonotype was found a few times. This chain links TRBV4-1 with TRBJ2-1, with no clear D. Trimming took off 2 bases at V and 1 base at J, with 6 bases between the two ends. Looked up from germline, CDR1 is MGHRA and CDR2 is YSYEKL. This CDR3 contains 14 residues. CDR3 nucleotides: TGCGCCAGCAGCCAATACCTATCCTACAATGAGCAGTTCTTC. It is translated as CASSQYLSYNEQFF.

The table lists this clonotype with a few counts. The J gene is TRBJ2-3, the V gene TRBV4-2; D might be TRBD2 (7 bases). This CDR3 region has 16 residues. Trimming stripped 2 bases from V and 1 base from J, with 13 bases between. Germline V CDR1 and CDR2: LGHNA, YNFKEQ. The DNA for the CDR3 is TGTGCCAGCAGCCAATCGGCGGGGGCACGCACAGATACGCAGTATTTT. This codes for CASSQSAGARTDTQYF.

The chain uses TRBV20-1 and TRBJ2-5; TRBD2 aligns across 10 bases. Germline V gene sequence: CDR1 DFQATT, CDR2 SNEGSKA (reference sequence). With V trimmed by 5 bases and J by 1 base, 7 bases remained unmatched. The CDR3 runs 15 residues. CDR3 nucleotides: TGCAGTGCTCCTGCCCTAGCGGGGGCCCAAGAGACCCAGTACTTC. Translation: CSAPALAGAQETQYF.

V and J are TRBV4-1 and TRBJ2-3, with D possibly TRBD2 on 6 matching bases. The CDR3 covers 15 residues. V lost 1 base, J lost 2 bases, and 10 bases lay in between. Germline V gene data show CDR1 as MGHRA and CDR2 as YSYEKL. CDR3 sequence reads: CASSQGTSPTDTQYF. The DNA for the CDR3 is TGCGCCAGCAGCCAAGGTACTAGCCCCACAGATACGCAGTATTTT.

This clonotype was recorded a few times. The V call is TRBV5-1, the J call TRBJ2-5; 7 bases match TRBD1. Germline V gene lookup returns CDR1 SGHRS and CDR2 YFSETQ. With 2 bases clipped from V and 5 bases from J, the junction kept 9 bases outside the gene matches. This CDR3 has 15 residues. The CDR3 loop is CASSLGTVQAETQYF. The CDR3 bases are TGCGCCAGCAGCTTAGGGACAGTTCAAGCGGAGACCCAGTACTTC.

V is TRBV27 and J is TRBJ2-2; D perhaps matches TRBD1 (6 bases). V was shortened by 6 bases and J by 0 bases, with 11 bases between the two germline ends. This CDR3 contains 15 residues. Germline values: CDR1 MNHEY, CDR2 SMNVEV (reference sequence). CDR3 nucleotide sequence: TGTGCCAGCAGAACAGGGCCTTCGAACACCGGGGAGCTGTTTTTT. Protein: CASRTGPSNTGELFF.

V and J are TRBV29-1 and TRBJ2-1; 7 nucleotides agree with TRBD2. CDR3 length equals 14 residues. Germline V lookup: CDR1 SQVTM, CDR2 ANQGSEA. J gave up 2 bases and V 8 bases, and 9 bases lay outside the gene matches. The DNA of the CDR3 is TGCAGCTTAAGACTAGCCGGGGCCTACAATGAGCAGTTCTTC. Translation gives CSLRLAGAYNEQFF.

The genes are TRBV11-2 and TRBJ2-5, with unresolved D. Germline V lookup: CDR1 SGHAT, CDR2 FQNNGV. V was trimmed by 8 bases and J by 5 bases, leaving 15 bases between them. This CDR3 spans 13 amino acids. CDR3: CASASPRLETQYF. The CDR3 DNA is TGTGCCAGCGCATCACCTCGGTTGGAGACCCAGTACTTC.